This is a list of T cell receptor beta chains from one sample in a study of T cell responses to AZD1222 COVID-19 vaccine. Measured with immunoSEQ multiplex PCR; TCRdb has only the in-frame clones, and not every one. The sample holds about 110,000 clones, over 85% seen once. Specimen: peripheral blood, collected 28 days after the second AZD1222 dose. Source of these receptors: an adult who received the AZD1222 COVID-19 vaccine. Both conserved end residues are part of each CDR3.

>TRBV6-5|13|TRBJ2-7
CASRTRGTYEQYF
>TRBV5-1|13|TRBJ2-1
CASSLSNPGEQFF
>TRBV5-1|12|TRBJ2-1
CASRKTLDEQFF
>TRBV5-1|14|TRBJ1-3
CASSTDRGRDTIYF
>TRBV9|15|TRBJ1-6
CASSATSQAASPLHF
>TRBV6-2/TRBV6-3|16|TRBJ2-1
CASSFPGAGPYNEQFF
>TRBV4-3|12|TRBJ2-1
CASSQEGGGTFF
>TRBV6-5|15|TRBJ2-5
CASSSTSGGSETQYF
>TRBV11-3|18|TRBJ1-3
CASSLESRTGGAGNTIYF
>TRBV20-1|15|TRBJ1-2
CSASPPGGRVYGYTF
>TRBV5-6|14|TRBJ1-2
CASSPRGGRYGYTF
>TRBV1|17|TRBJ2-3
CTSSHVRSGGYTDTQYF
>TRBV29-1|14|TRBJ2-2
CSVEQGSNTGELFF
>TRBV7-2|14|TRBJ2-5
CASSLTGGRETQYF
>TRBV10-3|17|TRBJ2-7
CAISGRQAGPNSYEQYF
>TRBV11-1|14|TRBJ2-3
CASSLTSGTDTQYF
>TRBV7-2|13|TRBJ1-5
CASSLFGIAPQHF
>TRBV6-6|15|TRBJ1-5
CASSITGGWNQPQHF
>TRBV4-2|14|TRBJ2-7
CASSQEGAAVEQYF
>TRBV19|17|TRBJ2-2
CASIGSDAGTRAGELFF
>TRBV18|15|TRBJ2-3
CASSPGQLNTDTQYF
>TRBV2|13|TRBJ1-2
CASSPDTFYGYTF
>TRBV7-2|15|TRBJ1-6
CASSSLRGGGSPLHF
>TRBV5-1|14|TRBJ2-3
CASSLAIDTDTQYF
>TRBV7-8|14|TRBJ1-2
CASSLIPGDYGYTF
>TRBV2|13|TRBJ1-6
CASSVGVNSPLHF
>TRBV7-2|15|TRBJ1-6
CASSPILSSNSPLHF
>TRBV4-2|19|TRBJ1-5
CASSQTRDNLGLGNQPQHF
>TRBV19|16|TRBJ2-1
CASSRQGLRMGNEQFF
>TRBV6-2/TRBV6-3|18|TRBJ1-5
CASSFGQVRRIGNQPQHF
>TRBV15|19|TRBJ2-5
CATSSHPKGPLNLQETQYF
>TRBV29-1|12|TRBJ2-7
CSVARGGGEQYF
>TRBV19|16|TRBJ2-5
CASSISSSTGRETQYF
>TRBV19|14|TRBJ2-6
CASSIKGGANVLTF
>TRBV6-5|14|TRBJ2-3
CASSYSPGTDTQYF
>TRBV27|14|TRBJ1-6
CASSYVRGPEPLHF
>TRBV10-3|13|TRBJ2-7
CATVQGSSYEQYF
>TRBV2|14|TRBJ1-4
CASSEEAGNEKLFF
>TRBV4-1|16|TRBJ2-5
CASSQEGGGGAQTQYF
>TRBV2|15|TRBJ2-7
CASSEGATGSYEQYF
>TRBV13|15|TRBJ2-7
CASSLRDRVLYEQYF
>TRBV5-5|15|TRBJ1-6
CASSTTGTGYSPLHF
>TRBV7-2|16|TRBJ2-2
CASSTRTGKNTGELFF
>TRBV9|15|TRBJ2-2
CASSVVGPNTGELFF
>TRBV19|13|TRBJ2-7
CASSINREYEQYF